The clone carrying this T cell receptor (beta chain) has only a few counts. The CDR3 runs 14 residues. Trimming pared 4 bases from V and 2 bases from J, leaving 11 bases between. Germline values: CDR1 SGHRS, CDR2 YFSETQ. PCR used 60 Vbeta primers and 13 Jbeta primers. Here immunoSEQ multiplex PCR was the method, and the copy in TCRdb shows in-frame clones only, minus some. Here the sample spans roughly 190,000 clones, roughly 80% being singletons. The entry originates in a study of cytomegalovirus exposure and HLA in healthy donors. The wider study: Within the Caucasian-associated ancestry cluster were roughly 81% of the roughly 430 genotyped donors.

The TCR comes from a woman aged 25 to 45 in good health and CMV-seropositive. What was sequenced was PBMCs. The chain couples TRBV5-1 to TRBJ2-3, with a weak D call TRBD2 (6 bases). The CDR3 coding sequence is TGCGCCAGCAGCGGAGGGACCCTCACAGATACGCAGTATTTT. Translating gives CASSGGTLTDTQYF.